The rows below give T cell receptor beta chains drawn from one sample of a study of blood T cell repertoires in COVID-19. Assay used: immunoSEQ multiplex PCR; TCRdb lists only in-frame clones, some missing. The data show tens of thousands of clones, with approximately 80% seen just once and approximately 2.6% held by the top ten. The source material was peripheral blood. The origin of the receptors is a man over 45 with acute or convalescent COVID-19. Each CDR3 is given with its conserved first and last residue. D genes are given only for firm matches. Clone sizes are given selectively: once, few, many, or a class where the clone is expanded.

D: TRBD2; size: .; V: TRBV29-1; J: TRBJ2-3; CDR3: CSLGLAGANTQYF; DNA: TGCAGCCTAGGACTAGCGGGGGCTAATACGCAGTATTTT
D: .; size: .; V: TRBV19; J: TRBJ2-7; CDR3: CASSPAGSTYEQYF; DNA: TGTGCCAGTAGTCCGGCGGGGTCAACCTACGAGCAGTACTTC
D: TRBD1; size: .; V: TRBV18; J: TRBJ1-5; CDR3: CASSAQGDSNQPQHF; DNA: TGTGCCAGCTCAGCACAGGGGGATAGCAATCAGCCCCAGCATTTT
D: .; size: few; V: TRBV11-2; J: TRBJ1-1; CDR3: CASSPLPRGRTEAFF; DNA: TGTGCCAGCAGCCCCCTGCCGAGAGGGAGGACTGAAGCTTTCTTT
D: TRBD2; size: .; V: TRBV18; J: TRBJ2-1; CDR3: CASSPDRGGGLHEQFF; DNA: TGTGCCAGCTCACCAGATCGGGGGGGCGGTCTTCATGAGCAGTTCTTC
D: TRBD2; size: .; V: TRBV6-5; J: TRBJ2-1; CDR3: CASGIAGVEQFF; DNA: TGTGCCAGCGGGATAGCGGGAGTTGAGCAGTTCTTC
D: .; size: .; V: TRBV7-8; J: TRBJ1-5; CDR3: CASSLGRVSNQPQHF; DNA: TGTGCCAGCAGCTTAGGTCGGGTCAGCAATCAGCCCCAGCATTTT
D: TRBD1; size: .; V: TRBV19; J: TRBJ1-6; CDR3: CASSNPGTGYNSPLHF; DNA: TGTGCCAGTAGCAATCCCGGGACAGGATATAATTCACCCCTCCACTTT
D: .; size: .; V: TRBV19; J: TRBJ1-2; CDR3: CASSEGGYTF; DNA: TGTGCCAGTAGTGAGGGTGGCTACACCTTC
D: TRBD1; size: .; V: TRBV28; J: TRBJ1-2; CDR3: CASSSSRDRGPDGYTF; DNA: TGTGCCAGCAGTTCGTCCCGGGACAGGGGGCCGGATGGCTACACCTTC
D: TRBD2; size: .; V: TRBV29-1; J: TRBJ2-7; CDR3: CSARAGNYEQYF; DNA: TGCAGCGCAAGAGCGGGAAACTACGAGCAGTACTTC
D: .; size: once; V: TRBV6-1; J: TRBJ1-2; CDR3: CASSEAGGDGYTF; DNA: TGTGCCAGCAGTGAAGCTGGGGGCGATGGCTACACCTTC
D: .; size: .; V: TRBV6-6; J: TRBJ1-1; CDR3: CASSNRGGDTEAFF; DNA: TGTGCCAGCAGCAACCGCGGGGGGGACACTGAAGCTTTCTTT
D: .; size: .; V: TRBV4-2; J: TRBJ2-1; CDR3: CASSPAGHEQFF; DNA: TGTGCCAGCAGCCCCGCAGGGCATGAGCAGTTCTTC
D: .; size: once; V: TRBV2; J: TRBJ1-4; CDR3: CASSVNSNNEKLFF; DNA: TGTGCCAGCAGTGTAAACAGTAATAATGAAAAACTGTTTTTT
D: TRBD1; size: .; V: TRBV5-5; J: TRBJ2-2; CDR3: CASSPVDRGDGELFF; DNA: TGTGCCAGCAGCCCCGTGGACAGGGGGGACGGGGAGCTGTTTTTT
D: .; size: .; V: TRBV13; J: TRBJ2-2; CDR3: CASSSPSWQTNTGELFF; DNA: TGTGCCAGCAGCTCCCCCTCGTGGCAAACAAACACCGGGGAGCTGTTTTTT
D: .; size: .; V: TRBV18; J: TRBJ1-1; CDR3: CASLDSLGLTEAFF; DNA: TGTGCCAGCCTGGACTCCTTAGGGCTTACTGAAGCTTTCTTT
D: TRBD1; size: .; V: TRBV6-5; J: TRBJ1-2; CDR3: CASSHRGYYGYTF; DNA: TGTGCCAGCAGCCACAGGGGATACTATGGCTACACCTTC
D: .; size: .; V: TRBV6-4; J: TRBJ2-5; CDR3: CASSAPEMETQYF; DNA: TGTGCCAGCAGCGCACCCGAGATGGAGACCCAGTACTTC
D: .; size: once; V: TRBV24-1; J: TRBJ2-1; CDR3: CATEKGDNEQFF; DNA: TGTGCCACCGAAAAAGGGGATAATGAGCAGTTCTTC
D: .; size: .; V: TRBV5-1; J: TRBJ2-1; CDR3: CASSLGLSHNEQFF; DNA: TGCGCCAGCAGCTTGGGACTTTCCCACAATGAGCAGTTCTTC
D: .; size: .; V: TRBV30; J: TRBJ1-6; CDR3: CAWSFGTNNSPLHF; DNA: TGTGCCTGGAGTTTTGGGACAAATAATTCACCCCTCCACTTT
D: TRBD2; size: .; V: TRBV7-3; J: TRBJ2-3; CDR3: CASSSGMGLAGVDTQYF; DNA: TGTGCCAGCAGCTCAGGGATGGGACTAGCGGGAGTAGATACGCAGTATTTT
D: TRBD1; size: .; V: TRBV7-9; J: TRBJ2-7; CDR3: CASSPGDREGEQQYF; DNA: TGTGCCAGCAGCCCCGGGGACAGGGAGGGGGAGCAGCAGTACTTC
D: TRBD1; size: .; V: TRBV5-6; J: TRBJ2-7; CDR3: CASLYRGTYEQYF; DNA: TGTGCCAGCTTATACAGGGGGACCTACGAGCAGTACTTC
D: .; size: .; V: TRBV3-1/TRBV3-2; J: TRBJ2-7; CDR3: CASSQEYRTTYEQYF; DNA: TGTGCCAGCAGCCAAGAGTACAGGACCACCTACGAGCAGTACTTC
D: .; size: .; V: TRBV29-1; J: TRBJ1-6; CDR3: CSVEWPGGNSPLHF; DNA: TGCAGCGTTGAATGGCCGGGTGGTAATTCACCCCTCCACTTT
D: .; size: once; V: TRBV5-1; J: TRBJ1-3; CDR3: CASTFDSRSGNTIYF; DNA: TGCGCCAGCACCTTTGACAGCCGCTCTGGAAACACCATATATTTT
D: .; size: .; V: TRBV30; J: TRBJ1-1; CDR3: CAWSQKGHFNTEAFF; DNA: TGTGCCTGGAGCCAAAAGGGGCATTTCAACACTGAAGCTTTCTTT
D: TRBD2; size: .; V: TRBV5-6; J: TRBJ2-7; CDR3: CASSYPGLAGTHEQYF; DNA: TGTGCCAGCAGCTACCCTGGACTAGCGGGGACTCACGAGCAGTACTTC
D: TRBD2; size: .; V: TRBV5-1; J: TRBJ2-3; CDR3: CASSFLGGSTDTQYF; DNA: TGCGCCAGCAGCTTTTTGGGGGGGTCCACAGATACGCAGTATTTT
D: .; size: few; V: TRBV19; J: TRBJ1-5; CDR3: CATSTDSVGNQPQHF; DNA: TGTGCCACTTCGACAGACTCGGTGGGCAATCAGCCCCAGCATTTT
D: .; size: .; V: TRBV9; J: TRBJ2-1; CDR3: CASSVVGLDEQFF; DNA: TGTGCCAGCAGCGTAGTTGGACTGGATGAGCAGTTCTTC
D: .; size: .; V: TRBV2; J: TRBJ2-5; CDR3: CASSVGLQETQYF; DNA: TGTGCCAGCAGTGTGGGACTTCAAGAGACCCAGTACTTC
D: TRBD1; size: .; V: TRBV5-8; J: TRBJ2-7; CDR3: CASSFRQGPHEQYF; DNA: TGTGCCAGCAGCTTTAGACAGGGGCCACACGAGCAGTACTTC
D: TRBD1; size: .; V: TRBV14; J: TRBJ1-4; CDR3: CASSQDHKGGVEKLFF; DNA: TGTGCCAGCAGCCAAGATCATAAAGGGGGCGTTGAAAAACTGTTTTTT
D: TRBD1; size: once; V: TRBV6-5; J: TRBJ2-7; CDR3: CASSYSWTGAFYEQYF; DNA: TGTGCCAGCAGTTACTCTTGGACAGGGGCGTTCTACGAGCAGTACTTC
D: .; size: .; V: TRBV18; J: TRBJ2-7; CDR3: CASSPPQGPVLEQYF; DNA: TGTGCCAGCTCCCCTCCACAGGGCCCAGTCCTGGAGCAGTACTTC
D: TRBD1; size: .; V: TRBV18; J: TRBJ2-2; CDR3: CASSGQGAETGELFF; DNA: TGTGCCAGCTCCGGACAGGGGGCCGAAACCGGGGAGCTGTTTTTT
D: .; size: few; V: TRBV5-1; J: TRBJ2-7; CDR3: CASSLRRSATYEQYF; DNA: TGCGCCAGCAGCCTACGGCGGTCAGCTACCTACGAGCAGTACTTC
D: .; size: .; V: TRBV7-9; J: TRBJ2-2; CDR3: CASSLRQGRDTGELFF; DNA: TGTGCCAGCAGCTTAAGGCAGGGGAGGGACACCGGGGAGCTGTTTTTT
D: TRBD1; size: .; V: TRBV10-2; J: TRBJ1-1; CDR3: CASTTGTGFTEAFF; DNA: TGCGCCAGCACCACCGGGACAGGGTTCACTGAAGCTTTCTTT
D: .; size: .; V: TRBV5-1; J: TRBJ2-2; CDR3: CASSPGSVYFAGELFF; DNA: TGCGCCAGCAGCCCAGGCTCCGTTTATTTCGCCGGGGAGCTGTTTTTT
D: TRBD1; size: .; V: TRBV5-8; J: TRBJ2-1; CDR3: CASSFGQGFDEQFF; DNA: TGTGCCAGCAGCTTCGGACAGGGTTTTGATGAGCAGTTCTTC
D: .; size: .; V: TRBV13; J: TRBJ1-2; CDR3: CASSWGRGTGGYTF; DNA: TGTGCCAGCAGCTGGGGTCGCGGGACCGGTGGCTACACCTTC
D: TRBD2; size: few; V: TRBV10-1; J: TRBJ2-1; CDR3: CASSESLAGGNEQFF; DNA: TGCGCCAGCAGTGAATCCCTAGCGGGGGGAAATGAGCAGTTCTTC
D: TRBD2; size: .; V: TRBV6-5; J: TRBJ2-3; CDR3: CASTRLAGTDTQYF; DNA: TGTGCCAGCACTAGACTAGCGGGCACAGATACGCAGTATTTT
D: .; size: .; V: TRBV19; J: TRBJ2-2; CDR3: CASLGPPGTGELFF; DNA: TGTGCCAGTCTTGGCCCCCCAGGGACCGGGGAGCTGTTTTTT
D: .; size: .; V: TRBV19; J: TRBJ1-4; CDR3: CASRITPGASGEKLFF; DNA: TGTGCCAGTAGGATAACACCTGGGGCGTCCGGTGAAAAACTGTTTTTT
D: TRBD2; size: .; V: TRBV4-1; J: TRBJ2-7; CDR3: CASSQDGLAKYEQYF; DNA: TGCGCCAGCAGCCAAGATGGACTAGCAAAATACGAGCAGTACTTC
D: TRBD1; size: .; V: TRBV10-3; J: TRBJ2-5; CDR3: CAINHAGGGETQYF; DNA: TGTGCCATCAACCATGCAGGGGGCGGGGAGACCCAGTACTTC
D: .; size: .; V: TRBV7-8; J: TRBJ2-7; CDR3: CASSFSMGGVVDEQYF; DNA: TGTGCCAGCAGCTTCTCAATGGGCGGGGTTGTAGACGAGCAGTACTTC
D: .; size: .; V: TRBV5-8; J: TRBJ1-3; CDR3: CASSSLGVGNTIYF; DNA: TGTGCCAGCAGCTCCTTAGGGGTCGGAAACACCATATATTTT